This paragraph covers one T cell receptor (beta chain) sequence. Antigen: not known. Target depth was 1 in 200,000 to 1 in 1 million T cells, about 10x per clonotype. Some clones are missing from TCRdb's copy, which holds only in-frame ones; the method was immunoSEQ multiplex PCR. The sample carries about 200,000 clones, more than 70% recorded once. The data were obtained in a study of cytotoxic CD8 clonotypes in ibrutinib-treated CLL. Study-wide background: Response samples came after a median approximately twelve months of treatment, range 6 to 36.

The germline CDR1 and CDR2 sequences are SQVTM and ANQGSEA. V dropped 1 base and J dropped 1 base, with 10 bases sitting between them. The CDR3 loop spans 14 amino acids. Points from the study as a whole: Clonality (at baseline) was higher than in age-matched healthy donors and tracked circulating CD8+ T-cell counts.

The V gene is TRBV29-1, the J gene TRBJ1-2; unclear D gene. The sample was PBMCs, taken after 12 months of ibrutinib treatment. The source is a human donor with chronic lymphocytic leukemia. The CDR3 DNA follows: TGCAGCGTTGAAGTTCGGGGATTTAACTATGGCTACACCTTC. This translates into CSVEVRGFNYGYTF.